The sequence of this TCR beta chain was determined in a study of Tregs in tolerant kidney transplant recipients (dated by TCRdb to the late 2010s). In the study overall: The study applied TCRbeta sequencing to find donor-specific regulatory T cells before combined kidney and bone marrow transplantation and then followed those same cells after transplant.

The time point label for this specimen denotes: 6 months after combined kidney and bone marrow transplant. Related donors were used in the transplants with nonmyeloablative bone marrow transplantation, and mixed chimerism was transient in the human trials. Thawed PBMCs were FACS-sorted into unstimulated Tregs (CD4+CD25+CD127-), CD4+ non-Tregs (CD4+CD25-), CD4 cells and CD8 cells. The patients were several recipients of combined kidney and bone marrow transplants from the ITN036ST trial, and samples were available only from these trial subjects. Healthy control blood was processed to PBMCs with a Ficoll density gradient and then cryopreserved, whereas patient PBMCs were collected both before and after transplant. Findings and caveats that apply to the study as a whole: Because the PCR primers were changed over time for some patients, nucleotide-level comparison could not be performed across the samples from those patients. The most biologically relevant and donor-specific TCRbeta repertoire appeared to be identified by expanding Tregs with activated donor B cells. Biological reproducibility was not examined directly, but technical replication error appeared to be minimal. Donor-specific Treg expansion exceeded global Treg expansion in tolerant patients, suggesting antigen-driven rather than nonspecific expansion. The study was constrained by small patient numbers, and validation of the findings is required in larger populations and under other immunosuppression protocols.

For TCRbeta CDR3 sequencing, genomic DNA from the sorted cells was extracted using the QIAGEN DNeasy Blood and Tissue Kit. High-throughput TCRbeta CDR3 sequencing was carried out commercially through immunoSEQ, with PCR amplification with bias correction and internal controls included. The published analysis was carried out like this. Unique productive TCRbeta sequences were defined by CDR3 nucleotide sequence where primers matched, and otherwise by CDR3 amino acid sequence together with Vbeta and Jbeta genes. As a correction for sorting error, sequences shared between sorted populations at a frequency ratio of 2:1 or less were discarded, and the remaining shared sequences were assigned to the higher population. Sequences were defined as donor-reactive when expanded at least 5-fold in CFSE-low cells versus unstimulated cells and present at a frequency of at least 0.01% in CFSE-low cells. Jensen-Shannon divergence, calculated on the top 100 TCRbeta sequences ranked by frequency, was used to quantify repertoire divergence. For samples with multiple sequencing runs, sorting error was corrected separately for each run before the runs were pooled. The immuneACCESS repertoire file appears here via TCRdb, limited to in-frame rearrangements. These files lack a portion of the clones; in checked studies, under half of the deficit traces to unresolved V genes, and the cause of the others is not known. The DNA was the basis for D and trimming; V, J and clone size are from that table. Present in this sample are roughly 64,000 clones, more than 70% of which were seen just once. The leading ten clones occupy about 3.8% of the sample.

A remark on this clone: Its target antigen remains unknown. The input lacks base qualities; no much larger clone sits a single base away.

The source of this sequence is a human patient who received a combined kidney and bone marrow transplant. Because of the transplant, the T cells may be the graft donor's rather than the patient's own. The input for sequencing was CD4+ T cells from blood (PBMCs), taken 6 months after the transplant.

The nucleotides read TGCGCCAGCAGCCAAGACTGGGGGCAGGCCAACACCGGGGAGCTGTTTTTT. This encodes CASSQDWGQANTGELFF. The rearranged chain carries TRBV4-3 and TRBJ2-2; TRBD1 is possibly the D segment (6 matching bases). Based on the germline V gene, the CDR1 and CDR2 sequences are LGHNA and YSLEER. The trim is 0 bases for V and 2 bases for J, with a gap of 13 bases between the germline ends. The CDR3, from cysteine to phenylalanine, totals 17 residues. Left in the record is the CDR3 DNA by itself, 51 bases read in frame from the first base.